The entry below describes one T cell receptor (beta chain). The data originate from a study of control samples from healthy donors and cancer patients. TCRdb keeps only in-frame clones here, not all; method: immunoSEQ multiplex PCR. The sample includes 100,000 to 120,000 clones, approximately 87% of them seen just once. The CDR3 spans 16 residues. Germline V CDR1 and CDR2: MNHNY, SVGAGI (reference sequence). Losses at the gene ends were 3 bases for V and 6 bases for J; bases not matched to a gene: 10. The chain recombines TRBV6-6 with TRBJ2-2; 7 bases map to TRBD1. The receptor was derived from a woman aged 55 to 70 with lung cancer. Sequencing was performed on PBMCs. The CDR3 loop reads CASSYHSGTVAGELFF. The CDR3, as DNA: TGTGCCAGCAGTTATCACTCCGGGACAGTGGCCGGGGAGCTGTTTTTT.